Listed below are T cell receptor beta chains from one sample, sequenced in a study of Graves' ophthalmopathy and Graves' hyperthyroidism. TCRdb called the multiplex PCR reads again in MiXCR, with one record for every CDR3 protein. The table includes just over 600,000 distinct CDR3 sequences, 20% to 25% detected once. The sample consisted of peripheral blood. The receptors derive from a woman between 18 and 30 years old with stable Graves' hyperthyroidism. Some clones in this sample may be carry-over from other donors' samples. The CDR3 runs from the conserved cysteine through the conserved F or W. D genes are given only for firm matches. The size entry is marked missing in some rows and otherwise reads once, few, many or a size class.

>TRBJ1-1|many|-|TRBV20-1
CSARDPRMNTEAFF
TGCAGTGCTAGAGATCCGAGGATGAACACTGAAGCTTTCTTT
>TRBJ2-5|many|TRBD1|TRBV28
CASRTGEETQYF
TGTGCCAGCCGGACAGGGGAAGAGACCCAGTACTTC
>TRBJ2-7|-|TRBD2|TRBV27
CASSLREGLRDEQYF
TGTGCCAGCAGTTTACGGGAGGGCCTGAGGGACGAGCAGTACTTC
>TRBJ2-7|-|TRBD1|TRBV2
CASSEVRTGQHEQYF
TGTGCCAGCAGTGAAGTGCGGACAGGGCAGCACGAGCAGTACTTC
>TRBJ2-7|-|-|TRBV25-1
CASSPSERREQYF
TGTGCCAGCAGTCCCAGTGAGAGGCGCGAGCAGTACTTC
>TRBJ2-7|-|-|TRBV28
CASSRTLLEQYF
TGTGCCAGCAGTCGGACCCTACTCGAGCAGTACTTC
>TRBJ1-1|many|TRBD1|TRBV19
CASSVPQGATEAFF
TGTGCCAGTAGTGTACCACAGGGGGCCACTGAAGCTTTCTTT
>TRBJ1-3|many|-|TRBV9
CASSSSSGSGNTIYF
TGTGCCAGCAGCTCATCCTCCGGTTCTGGAAACACCATATATTTT
>TRBJ2-7|once|TRBD1|TRBV3-1
CASSQSWTGTEQYF
TGTGCCAGCAGCCAATCTTGGACAGGGACCGAGCAGTACTTC
>TRBJ1-3|-|-|TRBV5-1
CASSNKESTVISGNTIYF
TGCGCCAGCAGCAACAAAGAATCGACAGTCATCTCTGGAAACACCATATATTTT
>TRBJ2-7|many|TRBD1|TRBV29-1
CSVRTGITYEQYF
TGCAGCGTTAGGACAGGGATAACCTACGAGCAGTACTTC
>TRBJ2-7|many|TRBD1|TRBV15
CATSRDHRGVDYEQYF
TGTGCCACCAGCAGAGATCACAGGGGCGTAGACTACGAGCAGTACTTC
>TRBJ2-5|many|-|TRBV12-3/TRBV12-4
CASSLGGPAPHSF
TGTGCCAGCAGTTTAGGGGGCCCAGCGCCTCATTCCTTC